There are a few counts of the clone carrying this T cell receptor (beta chain). TCRdb called the 5' RACE reads again in MiXCR, with one record for every CDR3 protein. This sample has roughly 720,000 distinct CDR3 sequences, with 15% to 20% found just once. Germline-derived CDR1 and CDR2 are KGHSH and LQKENI. CDR3 size: 14 residues. V gave up 3 bases and J gave up 7 bases, with 16 bases separating them. The data derive from a study of identical twins. The same data also contributed to another study, on T cells expressing NK-cell markers. This second report adds: Among the eight sequenced donors, seven tested HCMV-seropositive and one tested seronegative. Only alpha-beta TCR T cells were sorted in several experiments, using an anti-gamma-delta TCR antibody. Clarity on HCMV specificity was lacking for the expanded NKG2C+ T cell clones.

The material sequenced was PBMCs. The receptor was isolated from a woman between 18 and 29 years old in good health. The chain combines TRBV18 with TRBJ2-7; D is perhaps TRBD1 or TRBD2 (5 bases each). CDR3 nucleotides: TGTGCCAGCTCACCTTCGGGGACCTTTGCAGAGCAGTACTTC. As protein: CASSPSGTFAEQYF.